This TCR beta chain was found in a study of a mutant IDH1 vaccine in newly diagnosed glioma. The overall study: Patients received vaccination from 4-6 weeks after radiotherapy alone, or with temozolomide cycles. The earlier regimen, radiotherapy, temozolomide, or both, was most often both.

Time point defined: week 5, during vaccination. Mutant IDH1 20-mer peptide, at 300 ug, made up each vaccine dose, with topical imiquimod. New astrocytomas of WHO grade 3 or 4 that were IDH1-mutant and ATRX-lost were found in the donors. A note on this clone: Its antigen is not identified.

The CDR3 length is 16 residues. V shed 3 bases and J shed 8 bases, with 19 bases lying between them. Germline V CDR1 and CDR2: MGHRA, YSYEKL. Profiled with immunoSEQ multiplex PCR; TCRdb holds only in-frame clones, not every one. The sample consists of about 37,000 clones, around 85% of them appearing once. Whole-study findings and limits: With respect to changes in top peripheral T cell clonotypes, pseudoprogression seemed unrelated.

This clonotype was obtained from a man aged 30 to 39 with glioma. Sequencing was performed on PBMCs, taken from a glioma patient whose treatment included an IDH1 peptide vaccine. The genes are TRBV4-1 and TRBJ1-4, with D unclear. The CDR3 loop is CASSQYEGRVEEKLFF. CDR3 DNA: TGCGCCAGCAGCCAGTATGAAGGGAGAGTAGAGGAAAAACTGTTTTTT.